These T cell receptor beta chains were read from a single sample in a study of OX40 agonist ivuxolimab in advanced cancers. Repertoires were generated with immunoSEQ multiplex PCR, while TCRdb's copy carries only in-frame clones and drops some. The profile shows under 20,000 clones, over 60% of them singletons. Sample: CD4+ or CD8+ T cells sorted from blood, taken in a trial of the OX40 agonist ivuxolimab. The receptor set was obtained from an adult with an advanced solid tumor such as melanoma, head and neck, liver or kidney cancer. Each CDR3 is given with its conserved first and last residue. A D gene is named only where the DNA matches it firmly. For some rows the clone size is stated as once, few or many, or as a class when expanded; others skip it.

J	D	size	V	DNA	CDR3
TRBJ2-3	-	-	TRBV5-4	TGTGCCAGCACCTGGCAGGGGAGGGTGGATACGCAGTATTTT	CASTWQGRVDTQYF
TRBJ2-1	-	-	TRBV7-9	TGTGCCAGCAGCTTGACAGGTTTAAGCAATGAGCAGTTCTTC	CASSLTGLSNEQFF
TRBJ1-5	-	once	TRBV27	TGTGCCAGCAGAGCACAGGGATTTGGGGATTTTAATCAGCCCCAGCATTTT	CASRAQGFGDFNQPQHF
TRBJ2-1	TRBD2	-	TRBV27	TGTGCCAGCAGTTTATCAAGCGGGGGGGCTCCCGAGCAGTTCTTC	CASSLSSGGAPEQFF
TRBJ2-7	-	-	TRBV19	TGTGCCAGTAGTAGTCGGACAAACTCCTACGAGCAGTACTTC	CASSSRTNSYEQYF
TRBJ2-5	-	once	TRBV5-8	TGTGCCAGCACCGAGTACCAAGAGACCCAGTACTTC	CASTEYQETQYF
TRBJ1-5	-	few	TRBV9	TGTGCCAGCAGCGAAGGGAACCGAGGCAATCAGCCCCAGCATTTT	CASSEGNRGNQPQHF
TRBJ2-3	TRBD1	-	TRBV29-1	TGCAGCGTGACTGGGGACAGGGGAACAGATACGCAGTATTTT	CSVTGDRGTDTQYF
TRBJ2-3	TRBD1	-	TRBV7-9	TGTGCCAGCAGCTTAAAAGGGACAGGGCAGGGAGATACGCAGTATTTT	CASSLKGTGQGDTQYF
TRBJ1-4	-	-	TRBV7-2	TGTGCCAGCAGCTCGTTCGTAGGTGAAAAACTGTTTTTT	CASSSFVGEKLFF
TRBJ1-1	-	-	TRBV30	TGTGCCTGGAGTGAAGGGCACACTGAAGCTTTCTTT	CAWSEGHTEAFF
TRBJ2-1	-	-	TRBV28	TGTGCCAGCAGTTTCTTGGGCCGCGTCTCCTACAATGAGCAGTTCTTC	CASSFLGRVSYNEQFF
TRBJ2-1	TRBD1	-	TRBV11-3	TGTGCCAGCAGCTCCGGGACAGGGGTCTACAATGAGCAGTTCTTC	CASSSGTGVYNEQFF
TRBJ2-7	TRBD1	few	TRBV2	TGTGCCAGCAGTGAACGGACAGGGGGCATGTACGAGCAGTACTTC	CASSERTGGMYEQYF
TRBJ1-2	TRBD1	-	TRBV9	TGTGCCAGTACGGGGGCAGGGGGTTTGTATGGCTACACCTTC	CASTGAGGLYGYTF
TRBJ2-7	TRBD1	-	TRBV30	TGTGCCTGGAGCCAAGGACAGGGGGCAACCTACGAGCAGTACTTC	CAWSQGQGATYEQYF
TRBJ2-1	-	-	TRBV4-1	TGCGCCAGCAGCCATCGGGGCTTTGAGCAGTTCTTC	CASSHRGFEQFF
TRBJ2-2	-	-	TRBV28	TGTGCCAGCAGTGGAGCTCGAACCGGGGAGCTGTTTTTT	CASSGARTGELFF
TRBJ2-4	-	-	TRBV6-6	TGTGCCAGCAGCGGCGTGGGGTCAGAAAACATTCAGTACTTC	CASSGVGSENIQYF
TRBJ2-3	-	-	TRBV9	TGTGCCAGCAGCGTGGGCGGGGCTAGCACAGATACGCAGTATTTT	CASSVGGASTDTQYF
TRBJ2-1	-	-	TRBV4-2	TGTGCCAGCAGCCAATTATCTGTTTTGAGGGAAAATGAGCAGTTCTTC	CASSQLSVLRENEQFF
TRBJ2-3	TRBD1	few	TRBV7-9	TGTGCCAGCAGAGCCGGGACAGGAGTAGATACGCAGTATTTT	CASRAGTGVDTQYF
TRBJ2-5	TRBD1	few	TRBV27	TGTGCCAGCAGGCGACAGGGGGTTCAAGAGACCCAGTACTTC	CASRRQGVQETQYF
TRBJ1-1	-	-	TRBV19	TGTGCCAGTAGTTCCCTTGGACTCAACAACACTGAAGCTTTCTTT	CASSSLGLNNTEAFF
TRBJ2-7	-	-	TRBV7-9	TGTGCCAGCAGCTTAGTGACTCAGAGCTCCTACGAGCAGTACTTC	CASSLVTQSSYEQYF
TRBJ1-1	-	-	TRBV11-2	TGTGCCACCATGGACGGGAACACTGAAGCTTTCTTT	CATMDGNTEAFF
TRBJ1-5	-	-	TRBV6-1	TGTGCCAGCAGTGAACCCAGGGGTCCTAATCAGCCCCAGCATTTT	CASSEPRGPNQPQHF
TRBJ2-7	-	-	TRBV19	TGTGCCAGTAGTATGGGGGCAGGGGTCAACTACGAGCAGTACTTC	CASSMGAGVNYEQYF
TRBJ1-2	-	few	TRBV28	TGTGCCAGCAGTTTAGGGGGGGAGTATGGCTACACCTTC	CASSLGGEYGYTF
TRBJ1-1	-	-	TRBV29-1	TGCAGCGTTGTCCCGTACCCAGGGAAGAACACTGAAGCTTTCTTT	CSVVPYPGKNTEAFF
TRBJ1-1	-	-	TRBV15	TGTGCCACCAGCAGGGACGGAAACACTGAAGCTTTCTTT	CATSRDGNTEAFF
TRBJ2-5	-	-	TRBV6-5	TGTGCCAGCTGGGAGAAGGAGACCCAGTACTTC	CASWEKETQYF
TRBJ1-1	-	-	TRBV11-1	TGTGCCAGCTCCTCCGGGCCTGAAGCTTTCTTT	CASSSGPEAFF
TRBJ2-1	-	-	TRBV5-8	TGTGCCAGTCTCGGACATCGCGAGCAGTTCTTC	CASLGHREQFF
TRBJ1-6	TRBD1	-	TRBV7-3	TGTGCCAGCAGGGGGACAGAAAATTCACCCCTCCACTTT	CASRGTENSPLHF
TRBJ2-7	TRBD1	-	TRBV5-1	TGCGCCAGCAGCCAGGGACAGTTCTACGAGCAGTACTTC	CASSQGQFYEQYF
TRBJ2-7	TRBD1	-	TRBV9	TGTGCCAGCAGCCTACAGGGGGCCGACGAGCAGTACTTC	CASSLQGADEQYF
TRBJ1-2	TRBD1	-	TRBV27	TGTGCCATCTGGGACAGGGAGGATGGCTACACCTTC	CAIWDREDGYTF
TRBJ2-3	-	-	TRBV7-9	TGTGCCAGCAGCTTACAGACAATCCTAGGGGACACAGATACGCAGTATTTT	CASSLQTILGDTDTQYF
TRBJ2-2	-	once	TRBV28	TGTGCCAGCAGTTTACGAGGGACACCCAACACCGGGGAGCTGTTTTTT	CASSLRGTPNTGELFF
TRBJ1-6	TRBD1	-	TRBV4-3	TGCGCCAGCGGCGGGACAGATGATAATTCACCCCTCCACTTT	CASGGTDDNSPLHF